These 24 T cell receptor beta chains originate from one sample sequenced in a study of CD8+ T cells in alopecia areata. Noted treatment: oral pan-JAK inhibitor, 5-10 mg twice daily. After isolation, RNA underwent reverse transcription to generate cDNA as the sequencing template. Sequenced by immunoSEQ multiplex PCR; TCRdb stores in-frame clones only, minus some. The data show some 120,000 clones, with 60% to 65% seen just once and more than 5.5% held by the top ten. This material consisted of CD4+ T cells sorted from blood, taken at week 4, from a patient treated with tofacitinib. These receptors were obtained from a human donor with alopecia areata.

CDR3 sequence reads: CSVLKAGGSVGYTF. In DNA, the CDR3 is TGCAGCGTTCTCAAAGCAGGGGGCTCGGTTGGCTACACCTTC. The chain uses TRBV29-1 and TRBJ1-2; 8 nucleotides line up with TRBD1. Germline lookup yields CDR1 SQVTM and CDR2 ANQGSEA. The length of the CDR3 is 14 residues. Germline trimming cut 5 bases from V and 7 bases from J; bases unmatched to any gene: 12.

V gene TRBV9 combines with J gene TRBJ2-4; D is ambiguous. Between the trimmed V and J ends, which lost 3 bases and 1 base, there was a span of 8 bases. Germline V lookup: CDR1 SGDLS, CDR2 YYNGEE. The CDR3 sequence is 14 residues long. CDR3 in DNA: TGTGCCAGCAGCGCCTCCCCTGCCAAAAACATTCAGTACTTC. This gives the protein CASSASPAKNIQYF.

In its sample, this clone was seen a few times. The chain uses TRBV4-3 and TRBJ1-2; D uncertain. The CDR3 is 17 amino acids. The germline V gene encodes CDR1 LGHNA and CDR2 YSLEER. Between the trimmed V and J ends, which lost 0 bases and 3 bases, there was a span of 17 bases. In nucleotides, the CDR3 is TGCGCCAGCAGCCAAGATCGAAACACGAGAGATCACTATGGCTACACCTTC. Protein sequence: CASSQDRNTRDHYGYTF.

The V gene is TRBV10-3, the J gene TRBJ2-1; 7 positions agree with TRBD2. After removal of 2 bases from V and 3 bases from J, the junction contained 13 bases not matched to a gene. The germline CDR1 and CDR2 sequences are ENHRY and SYGVKD. This CDR3 contains 18 residues. The CDR3 is CAISERGFGTIRYNEQFF. CDR3 in DNA: TGTGCCATCAGTGAGCGAGGATTCGGGACTATCCGCTACAATGAGCAGTTCTTC.

The chain uses TRBV29-1 and TRBJ2-3; D might be TRBD2 (5 bases). Germline assignment: CDR1 SQVTM and CDR2 ANQGSEA. The CDR3 runs 14 residues. V was pared by 3 bases and J by 6 bases, with 16 bases between. CDR3 sequence reads: CSVDGQLSGDTQYF. CDR3 in DNA: TGCAGCGTTGATGGCCAACTCTCGGGGGATACGCAGTATTTT.

V usage is TRBV30 and J usage is TRBJ2-5; the D gene is possibly TRBD2 (7 bases). The CDR3 contains 14 residues. Germline assignment: CDR1 GTSNPN and CDR2 SVGIG (reference sequence). Trimming stripped 1 base from V and 5 bases from J, with 14 bases between. The CDR3 sequence: CAWSGLGGLETQYF. The DNA for the CDR3 is TGTGCCTGGAGTGGGTTGGGGGGGCTCGAGACCCAGTACTTC. Variable domain in full (rest from reference TRBV30 and TRBJ2-5): SQTIHQWPATLVQPVGSPLSLECTVEGTSNPNLYWYRQAAGRGLQLLFYSVGIGQISSEVPQNLSASRPQDRQFILSSKKLLLSDSGFYLCAWSGLGGLETQYFGPGTRLLVL.

In its sample, this clone was seen a few times. V usage is TRBV7-6 and J usage is TRBJ2-7; D gene uncertain. The germline V and J ends were trimmed by 1 base and 3 bases, with 7 bases remaining between them. Germline-derived CDR1 and CDR2 are SGHVS and FNYEAQ. This CDR3 spans 13 amino acids. CDR3 residues: CASSLETDYEQYF. CDR3 bases: TGTGCCAGCAGCTTAGAAACCGACTACGAGCAGTACTTC.

This clone showed up just once. This chain joins TRBV5-6 and TRBJ2-3; 11 bases map to TRBD2. The CDR3 loop spans 15 amino acids. Germline lookup yields CDR1 SGHDT and CDR2 YYEEEE. V dropped 2 bases and J dropped 6; count of bases not matched to a gene: 5. The CDR3 is CASSFTSGSPDTQYF. DNA for the CDR3: TGTGCCAGCAGCTTCACTAGCGGGAGCCCCGATACGCAGTATTTT.

This chain joins TRBV4-1 and TRBJ1-1; 11 nucleotides line up with TRBD1. V dropped 4 bases and J dropped 2; count of bases not matched to a gene: 0. From germline, CDR1 is MGHRA and CDR2 YSYEKL. This CDR3 comprises 14 residues. CDR3 sequence (DNA): TGCGCCAGCAGCCGGACAGGGGGCAACACTGAAGCTTTCTTT. It is translated as CASSRTGGNTEAFF.

The chain has TRBV29-1 and TRBJ1-2; unclear D gene. Germline CDR1 reads SQVTM; CDR2 reads ANQGSEA. The CDR3 totals 11 residues. V was trimmed by 7 bases and J by 5 bases, leaving 11 bases between them. CDR3: CSASVGYGYTF. CDR3 nucleotides: TGCAGCGCTTCCGTGGGATATGGCTACACCTTC. The variable domain in full, completed from reference TRBV29-1 and TRBJ1-2, reads SAVISQKPSRDICQRGTSLTIQCQVDSQVTMMFWYRQQPGQSLTLIATANQGSEATYESGFVIDKFPISRPNLTFSTLTVSNMSPEDSSIYLCSASVGYGYTFGSGTRLTVV.

This clone was picked up one time. This chain connects TRBV5-6 to TRBJ2-6; D unresolved. Looked up from germline, CDR1 is SGHDT and CDR2 is YYEEEE. Trimming removed 4 bases from V and 2 bases from J, with 7 bases in between. CDR3 length: 14 residues. DNA of the CDR3: TGTGCCAGCAGCCTCGGAACTGGGGCCAACGTCCTGACTTTC. Translated: CASSLGTGANVLTF.

This clone showed up just a few times. The chain combines TRBV29-1 with TRBJ2-1; TRBD1 or TRBD2 may be the D gene (5 bases each). Between the trimmed V and J ends, which lost 3 bases and 7 bases, there was a span of 16 bases. CDR3 size: 14 residues. The V gene's germline CDR1 is SQVTM and CDR2 ANQGSEA. CDR3 bases: TGCAGCGTTGATTCAGGGACCCCAGGGAATGAGCAGTTCTTC. Amino acid sequence: CSVDSGTPGNEQFF.

The gene calls are TRBV30 and TRBJ2-5; D not certain. There are 13 residues in the CDR3. CDR1 and CDR2 (germline): GTSNPN, SVGIG (reference sequence). Trimming took 7 bases from V and 3 from J, leaving 15 bases between them. CDR3 in DNA: TGTGCCTCCTCCCTCGGACCAGAAGAGACCCAGTACTTC. Protein sequence: CASSLGPEETQYF.

This clone was seen a handful of times. This CDR3 is also generated by other DNA sequences in the sample. The chain carries TRBV5-1 and TRBJ2-1; 9 nucleotides agree with TRBD1. V was pared by 4 bases and J by 7 bases, with 6 bases of the junction left unmatched. The CDR3 consists of 14 residues. Germline V gene lookup returns CDR1 SGHRS and CDR2 YFSETQ. The CDR3 DNA follows: TGCGCCAGCAGCCTACAGACAGGGGGAAATGAGCAGTTCTTC. Protein sequence: CASSLQTGGNEQFF.

The chain has TRBV9 and TRBJ1-6, with 8 bases aligning to TRBD1. The CDR3 covers 14 residues. Germline V gene sequence: CDR1 SGDLS, CDR2 YYNGEE. Unmatched junction bases numbered 5, after V lost 3 bases and J lost 9 bases. The CDR3 sequence is CASSDTGGLSPLHF. The CDR3 DNA reads TGTGCCAGCAGCGATACAGGGGGTCTTTCACCCCTCCACTTT.

The V call is TRBV15, the J call TRBJ1-2; 8 bases agree with TRBD1. The V gene's germline CDR1 is LNHNV and CDR2 YYDKDF (reference sequence). This CDR3 spans 15 amino acids. Trimming at V came to 4 bases and at J to 5 bases, leaving 9 bases not matched to a gene. CDR3 coding DNA: TGTGCCACCAGCATGCCGCGAGGACAGGGATATGGCTACACCTTC. It is translated as CATSMPRGQGYGYTF.

The genes are TRBV5-4 and TRBJ2-7; 10 bases are a match to TRBD2. With 0 bases clipped from V and 2 bases from J, the junction kept 8 bases outside the gene matches. The CDR3 contains 17 residues. Looked up from germline, CDR1 is SGHNT and CDR2 is YYREEE (reference sequence). The CDR3 region has the DNA TGTGCCAGCAGCTTGGCCGGGTCGCTAGCGGGGGCCTACGAGCAGTACTTC. Amino acids: CASSLAGSLAGAYEQYF.

This clone was seen a single time. This sequence joins TRBV7-9 and TRBJ2-1; 9 nucleotides align to TRBD1. Germline V gene data show CDR1 as SEHNR and CDR2 as FQNEAQ (reference sequence). Germline trimming cut 5 bases from V and 0 bases from J; bases unmatched to any gene: 8. CDR3 length equals 17 residues. For the CDR3, the DNA is TGTGCCAGCAGCCCACGGACAGGGGAGGGCTCCTACAATGAGCAGTTCTTC. It translates to CASSPRTGEGSYNEQFF. Full variable domain (remainder filled in from reference TRBV7-9 and TRBJ2-1): DTGVSQNPRHKITKRGQNVTFRCDPISEHNRLYWYRQTLGQGPEFLTYFQNEAQLEKSRLLSDRFSAERPKGSFSTLEIQRTEQGDSAMYLCASSPRTGEGSYNEQFFGPGTRLTVL.

This CDR3 is CASSLFGGRAYEQYF. CDR3 coding DNA: TGTGCCAGCAGCTTATTTGGAGGGAGGGCCTACGAGCAGTACTTC. The chain couples TRBV13 to TRBJ2-7; 7 nucleotides match TRBD2. Trimming removed 2 bases from V and 2 bases from J; junction bases left unmatched: 6. The CDR3 loop spans 15 amino acids. Germline assignment: CDR1 PRHDT and CDR2 FYEKMQ (reference sequence). The complete variable domain, with remaining parts taken from reference TRBV13 and TRBJ2-7, reads AAGVIQSPRHLIKEKRETATLKCYPIPRHDTVYWYQQGPGQDPQFLISFYEKMQSDKGSIPDRFSAQQFSDYHSELNMSSLELGDSALYFCASSLFGGRAYEQYFGPGTRLTVT.

In this sample, this clone turned up a few times. The chain employs TRBV5-6 and TRBJ1-2; TRBD1 aligns across 8 bases. The CDR3 totals 13 residues. The germline V gene encodes CDR1 SGHDT and CDR2 YYEEEE. V shed 4 bases and J 4 bases; nucleotides not matched to a gene: 3. The CDR3 nucleotides read TGTGCCAGCAGCCGGGACAGGCTCTATGGCTACACCTTC. This sequence encodes CASSRDRLYGYTF.

The J gene is TRBJ2-1, the V gene TRBV5-1, with 9 bases fitting TRBD2. CDR1 is SGHRS and CDR2 is YFSETQ in the germline V gene. The CDR3 runs 17 residues. Unmatched junction bases numbered 11, after V lost 3 bases and J lost 4 bases. CDR3 DNA sequence: TGCGCCAGCAGCTCCGCCCCCCTAGCGGGACTTTACAATGAGCAGTTCTTC. The encoded protein is CASSSAPLAGLYNEQFF.

This clone was seen only a few times. This rearrangement joins TRBV7-8 to TRBJ2-3; a possible D gene is TRBD2 (5 bases). The V gene lost 1 base and the J gene lost 3 bases, with 14 bases spanning the gap. Germline assignment: CDR1 SGHVS and CDR2 FQNEAQ. This CDR3 spans 16 amino acids. The chain's CDR3 is CASSLEARVSTDTQYF. The DNA for the CDR3 is TGTGCCAGCAGCTTAGAAGCGAGGGTATCGACAGATACGCAGTATTTT.

The chain recombines TRBV2 with TRBJ2-1; TRBD2 agrees at 8 bases. The V gene's germline CDR1 is SNHLY and CDR2 FYNNEI. The ends lost 5 bases at V and 8 bases at J; junction bases unmatched: 8. The CDR3 runs to 14 residues. This CDR3 reads CASSFRGGRDEQFF. CDR3 in DNA: TGTGCCAGCAGTTTTCGGGGGGGCCGCGATGAGCAGTTCTTC.

The rearrangement links TRBV7-2 to TRBJ2-5; possibly TRBD1 or TRBD2 for D (6 bases each). With 7 bases removed from V and 4 bases from J, the gap between germline ends came to 16 bases. The CDR3 runs to 14 residues. The germline CDR1 and CDR2 sequences are SGHTA and FQGNSA. The CDR3 sequence: CASILRGAGETQYF. The CDR3 nucleotides are TGTGCCAGCATACTAAGGGGGGCCGGAGAGACCCAGTACTTC.